The 23 T cell receptor beta chains below come from one sample, sequenced in a study of blood T cell repertoires in COVID-19. Assay used: immunoSEQ multiplex PCR; TCRdb lists only in-frame clones, some missing. The sample has 250,000 to 300,000 clones, about nine tenths seen once; the top ten hold about 2.2%. Source material: peripheral blood. These receptor sequences come from a woman aged 50 to 60 who had recovered from COVID-19.

This clone was counted many times. The V call is TRBV6-5, the J call TRBJ1-2, with 8 nucleotides matching TRBD1. This CDR3 has 13 amino acids. Germline assignment: CDR1 MNHEY and CDR2 SVGAGI. V was pared by 6 bases and J by 7 bases, with 7 bases of the junction left unmatched. CDR3 coding DNA: TGTGCCAGCAGACAGACAGGGGAGACTGGCTACACCTTC. Amino acid sequence: CASRQTGETGYTF.

This chain joins TRBV5-1 and TRBJ2-7, with 9 nucleotides matching TRBD2. This CDR3 is built from 15 residues. The germline gives CDR1 SGHRS, CDR2 YFSETQ. V gave up 0 bases and J gave up 7 bases; unmatched junction bases: 8. Written as DNA, the CDR3 is TGCGCCAGCAGCTTGGGGCCTAGCGGGGCGCGGGAGCAGTACTTC. Protein: CASSLGPSGAREQYF.

The V gene is TRBV28, the J gene TRBJ2-5; D is ambiguous. Trimming took 7 bases from V and 4 from J, leaving 10 bases between them. The length of the CDR3 is 12 residues. Germline V CDR1 and CDR2: MDHEN, SYDVKM. The chain's CDR3 is CASTRTRETQYF. CDR3 in DNA: TGTGCCAGCACGCGAACGAGAGAGACCCAGTACTTC.

The chain has TRBV5-1 and TRBJ2-2; D not certain. V was pared by 0 bases and J by 0 bases, with 9 bases between. The germline CDR1 and CDR2 sequences are SGHRS and YFSETQ. The CDR3 is made up of 16 amino acids. CDR3 loop: CASSLGPITNTGELFF. The CDR3 coding sequence is TGCGCCAGCAGCTTGGGGCCCATAACGAACACCGGGGAGCTGTTTTTT. Full variable domain (outside the CDR3, taken from reference TRBV5-1 and TRBJ2-2): KAGVTQTPRYLIKTRGQQVTLSCSPISGHRSVSWYQQTPGQGLQFLFEYFSETQRNKGNFPGRFSGRQFSNSRSEMNVSTLELGDSALYLCASSLGPITNTGELFFGEGSRLTVL.

V gene TRBV5-1 combines with J gene TRBJ2-7; D is possibly TRBD1 (6 bases). The CDR3 loop spans 16 amino acids. CDR1 is SGHRS, CDR2 YFSETQ, per germline. Deletions cut 2 bases from V and 3 bases from J, with 18 bases between. CDR3 sequence: CASSFGIGQRSYEQYF. The CDR3 DNA sequence: TGCGCCAGCAGCTTTGGAATCGGACAGAGGAGCTACGAGCAGTACTTC.

The sample holds a few counts of this clone. The V and J genes are TRBV28 and TRBJ2-5; 10 bases fit TRBD2. V trimming: 2 bases; J trimming: 4 bases; junction bases outside the gene matches: 4. The CDR3 loop spans 15 amino acids. Germline CDR1 is MDHEN and CDR2 is SYDVKM. The CDR3 protein is CASSLSGRGGETQYF. The CDR3 DNA is TGTGCCAGCAGTTTAAGCGGGAGGGGAGGAGAGACCCAGTACTTC.

The rearrangement uses TRBV5-4 and TRBJ1-6; no firm D call. This CDR3 is 16 amino acids long. Per germline, CDR1 SGHNT and CDR2 YYREEE (reference sequence). Trimming took off 3 bases at V and 3 bases at J, with 13 bases between the two ends. This CDR3 reads CASSSSPGDYNSPLHF. For the CDR3, the DNA is TGTGCCAGCAGCTCGTCCCCCGGGGACTATAATTCACCCCTCCACTTT.

This clone showed up many times. V is TRBV5-4 and J is TRBJ1-2, with D maybe TRBD1 (6 bases). Trimming pared 4 bases from V and 8 bases from J, leaving 15 bases between. The CDR3 consists of 13 residues. Per the germline V gene, CDR1 is SGHNT and CDR2 is YYREEE (reference sequence). CDR3 sequence reads: CASSPVQGSGYTF. CDR3 nucleotide sequence: TGTGCCAGCAGCCCCGTACAGGGAAGCGGCTACACCTTC.

The rearrangement links TRBV30 to TRBJ1-2; D not resolved. The CDR3 extends over 12 amino acids. Germline values: CDR1 GTSNPN, CDR2 SVGIG (reference sequence). With 5 bases removed from V and 5 bases from J, the gap between germline ends came to 12 bases. The CDR3 bases are TGTGCCTGGGCACGGGTGGGTTATGGCTACACCTTC. It codes for CAWARVGYGYTF.

The CDR3: CASSQDLGQGPHEQYF. Written as DNA, the CDR3 is TGCGCCAGCAGCCAAGATTTGGGACAGGGTCCCCACGAGCAGTACTTC. The gene calls are TRBV4-3 and TRBJ2-7, with 9 bases that match TRBD1. The CDR3 extends over 16 amino acids. Trimming took 0 bases from V and 5 from J; bases not matched to a gene: 8. The germline V gene has CDR1 LGHNA and CDR2 YSLEER.

The chain joins TRBV30 to TRBJ2-5; perhaps TRBD1 as D (6 bases). CDR1 GTSNPN and CDR2 SVGIG come from the germline V gene (reference sequence). This CDR3 has 13 amino acids. V shed 2 bases and J shed 7 bases, with 14 bases lying between them. This chain's CDR3 is CAWSLGGEGTQYF. DNA for the CDR3: TGTGCCTGGAGTCTAGGGGGAGAAGGGACCCAGTACTTC.

V and J are TRBV3-1 (or the pseudogene TRBV3-2) and TRBJ2-7; 10 bases are a match to TRBD1. Trimming cost V 4 bases and J 7 bases; bases outside gene matches: 7. CDR3 length: 14 amino acids. CDR1 LGHDT and CDR2 YNNKEL come from the germline V gene (reference sequence). CDR3 DNA: TGTGCCAGCAGCCCGACAGGGGGCTTCGGGGAGCAGTACTTC. The encoded protein is CASSPTGGFGEQYF.

The gene calls are TRBV7-2 and TRBJ1-2; D perhaps matches TRBD1 (6 bases). Trimming removed 4 bases from V and 0 bases from J, with 15 bases in between. The CDR3 is 16 residues long. CDR1 is SGHTA, CDR2 FQGNSA, per germline. CDR3 loop: CASSSPRDTANYGYTF. CDR3 nucleotide sequence: TGTGCCAGCAGCTCACCTCGGGACACCGCTAACTATGGCTACACCTTC.

The chain is built from TRBV5-5 and TRBJ2-2; 8 bases line up with TRBD1. Germline loops: CDR1 SGHKS, CDR2 YYEKEE (reference sequence). The CDR3 is 16 residues long. J gave up 4 bases and V 1 base, and 6 bases lay outside the gene matches. CDR3 DNA sequence: TGTGCCAGCAGCTTGAATCCAGGGGGCCTCACCGGGGAGCTGTTTTTT. This encodes CASSLNPGGLTGELFF.

The rearrangement joins TRBV9 to TRBJ1-2; a weak D match, TRBD1 (6 bases). CDR3 length equals 14 residues. Germline-derived CDR1 and CDR2 are SGDLS and YYNGEE. V lost 1 base and J lost 8, with 15 bases in between. The CDR3 DNA reads TGTGCCAGCAGCGTATCCGACAGGCGTCTGGGCTACACCTTC. This gives the protein CASSVSDRRLGYTF.

The chain has TRBV12-5 and TRBJ1-3; TRBD1 agrees at 7 bases. With V trimmed by 2 bases and J by 4 bases, 8 bases remained unmatched. This CDR3 is built from 16 residues. Germline V gene sequence: CDR1 LGHNT, CDR2 FRNRAP. The CDR3 region is CASGLPKGAVGNTIYF. The CDR3 DNA is TGTGCTAGTGGTTTGCCCAAGGGGGCCGTCGGAAACACCATATATTTT. The entire variable domain, with the rest obtained from reference TRBV12-5 and TRBJ1-3, is as follows: DARVTQTPRHKVTEMGQEVTMRCQPILGHNTVFWYRQTMMQGLELLAYFRNRAPLDDSGMPKDRFSAEMPDATLATLKIQPSEPRDSAVYFCASGLPKGAVGNTIYFGEGSWLTVV.

The V gene is TRBV12-3 or TRBV12-4, the J gene TRBJ2-7, with TRBD2 as a possible D gene (6 bases). V was clipped by 4 bases and J by 5 bases, with 6 bases between them. This CDR3 comprises 11 residues. CDR3 DNA: TGTGCCAGCAGTTGGGGGGACGAGCAGTACTTC. Amino acid sequence: CASSWGDEQYF.

The chain uses TRBV18 and TRBJ1-5; 7 positions agree with TRBD1. This CDR3 has 16 residues. Trimming took 3 bases from V and 1 from J; bases not matched to a gene: 6. Germline CDR1 reads KGHSH; CDR2 reads LQKENI. In nucleotides, the CDR3 is TGTGCCAGCTCACCCCGGACAGGACGAAGCAATCAGCCCCAGCATTTT. Amino acid sequence: CASSPRTGRSNQPQHF.

In its sample, this clone was seen once. V and J are TRBV29-1 and TRBJ2-7; D may be TRBD1 (5 bases). Germline lookup yields CDR1 SQVTM and CDR2 ANQGSEA. Trimming took 6 bases from V and 6 from J, leaving 24 bases between them. The CDR3 is 15 residues long. CDR3 amino acids: CSVRRYSGLGSEQYF. The CDR3 region has the DNA TGCAGCGTGAGAAGATACTCAGGGTTGGGAAGCGAGCAGTACTTC.

This rearrangement joins TRBV24-1 to TRBJ1-6; no firm D call. Germline loops: CDR1 KGHDR, CDR2 SFDVKD. The CDR3 loop spans 14 amino acids. V lost 9 bases and J lost 0, with 8 bases in between. The CDR3 spells CATPTPSYNSPLHF. The CDR3 coding sequence is TGTGCCACCCCTACCCCCTCCTATAATTCACCCCTCCACTTT.

The rearrangement uses TRBV3-1 (or the pseudogene TRBV3-2) and TRBJ2-1; 7 bases map to TRBD2. J was trimmed by 3 bases and V by 3 bases; bases with no gene match: 11. The CDR3 is 17 amino acids. From germline, CDR1 is LGHDT and CDR2 YNNKEL (reference sequence). The CDR3 loop is CASSHPHAGVSYNEQFF. As DNA, the CDR3 is TGTGCCAGCAGCCACCCCCATGCGGGAGTAAGCTACAATGAGCAGTTCTTC.

The sample holds one count of this clone. The rearrangement joins TRBV6-5 to TRBJ1-5, with D uncertain. V gave up 6 bases and J gave up 4 bases, with 10 bases separating them. CDR1 is MNHEY and CDR2 is SVGAGI in the germline V gene. The CDR3 is 13 amino acids. The CDR3 bases are TGTGCCAGCAGGGTAGCCTTGAATCAGCCCCAGCATTTT. Amino acid sequence: CASRVALNQPQHF.

The V call is TRBV5-1, the J call TRBJ2-5; D is unresolved. The germline gives CDR1 SGHRS, CDR2 YFSETQ. The length of the CDR3 is 13 residues. The V end was cut by 0 bases, the J end by 0 bases, with 3 bases between. CDR3 amino acids: CASSLAYQETQYF. The CDR3 bases are TGCGCCAGCAGCTTGGCCTACCAAGAGACCCAGTACTTC.